The rows below give T cell receptor beta chains drawn from one sample of a study of siplizumab effects on memory and regulatory T cells. Assay: immunoSEQ multiplex PCR; the TCRdb copy retains only in-frame clones and omits some. The sample lists about 100,000 clones; more than 90% were seen once. Sequencing was done on a sample of CD4+ T cells sorted from blood. The receptors shown here come from a human donor in good health. Both conserved end residues are part of each CDR3. D genes are given only for firm matches. For some rows the clone size is stated as once, few or many, or as a class when expanded; others skip it.

v_gene: TRBV6-5
d_gene: TRBD1
j_gene: TRBJ1-2
len: 12
abundance: .
CDR3aa: CASRTGQGGYTF
CDR3nt: TGTGCCAGCAGGACAGGGCAAGGAGGCTACACCTTC

v_gene: TRBV2
d_gene: TRBD1
j_gene: TRBJ2-1
len: 14
abundance: .
CDR3aa: CASTGTGRDNEQFF
CDR3nt: TGTGCCAGCACCGGGACAGGGAGGGACAATGAGCAGTTCTTC

v_gene: TRBV5-5
d_gene: TRBD1
j_gene: TRBJ2-7
len: 16
abundance: .
CDR3aa: CASSIFTGTGSYEQYF
CDR3nt: TGTGCCAGCAGCATATTCACCGGGACAGGGAGCTACGAGCAGTACTTC

v_gene: TRBV6-5
d_gene: .
j_gene: TRBJ1-2
len: 14
abundance: .
CDR3aa: CASSRGPSGYGYTF
CDR3nt: TGTGCCAGCAGCCGTGGGCCGTCGGGCTATGGCTACACCTTC

v_gene: TRBV10-3
d_gene: TRBD1
j_gene: TRBJ1-1
len: 15
abundance: .
CDR3aa: CATTIGQEANTEAFF
CDR3nt: TGTGCCACCACCATAGGACAGGAGGCGAACACTGAAGCTTTCTTT

v_gene: TRBV12-5
d_gene: .
j_gene: TRBJ2-1
len: 12
abundance: .
CDR3aa: CASARAQNEQFF
CDR3nt: TGTGCTAGTGCGCGAGCCCAAAATGAGCAGTTCTTC

v_gene: TRBV5-1
d_gene: TRBD2
j_gene: TRBJ2-5
len: 16
abundance: .
CDR3aa: CASSLEGRGAQETQYF
CDR3nt: TGCGCCAGCAGCTTGGAAGGGCGGGGGGCGCAAGAGACCCAGTACTTC

v_gene: TRBV27
d_gene: .
j_gene: TRBJ1-5
len: 17
abundance: .
CDR3aa: CASSPGLGSGLGQPQHF
CDR3nt: TGTGCCAGCAGTCCAGGACTGGGGTCGGGGTTAGGTCAGCCCCAGCATTTT

v_gene: TRBV14
d_gene: .
j_gene: TRBJ2-1
len: 15
abundance: .
CDR3aa: CASSQEVIGYNEQFF
CDR3nt: TGTGCCAGCAGCCAAGAAGTGATAGGTTACAATGAGCAGTTCTTC

v_gene: TRBV2
d_gene: TRBD2
j_gene: TRBJ2-5
len: 15
abundance: .
CDR3aa: CASIRSGGVQETQYF
CDR3nt: TGTGCCAGCATAAGAAGCGGGGGGGTCCAAGAGACCCAGTACTTC

v_gene: TRBV6-5
d_gene: .
j_gene: TRBJ1-4
len: 12
abundance: .
CDR3aa: CASRSTNEKLFF
CDR3nt: TGTGCCAGCCGATCAACTAATGAAAAACTGTTTTTT

v_gene: TRBV19
d_gene: .
j_gene: TRBJ1-3
len: 17
abundance: .
CDR3aa: CASSIIRGQTSGNTIYF
CDR3nt: TGTGCCAGTAGTATTATCCGTGGACAAACCTCTGGAAACACCATATATTTT

v_gene: TRBV12-5
d_gene: .
j_gene: TRBJ2-7
len: 14
abundance: .
CDR3aa: CASGLGDSFYEQYF
CDR3nt: TGTGCTAGTGGTTTAGGCGACAGCTTCTACGAGCAGTACTTC

v_gene: TRBV5-1
d_gene: TRBD1
j_gene: TRBJ1-6
len: 19
abundance: .
CDR3aa: CASSLVGTGGLIRNSPLHF
CDR3nt: TGCGCCAGCAGCTTGGTGGGGACAGGGGGCTTAATTCGGAATTCACCCCTCCACTTT

v_gene: TRBV6-5
d_gene: .
j_gene: TRBJ2-3
len: 11
abundance: .
CDR3aa: CASSYGDTKYF
CDR3nt: TGTGCCAGCAGTTATGGGGACACGAAGTATTTT

v_gene: TRBV18
d_gene: .
j_gene: TRBJ1-6
len: 13
abundance: .
CDR3aa: CASSPVQDSPLHF
CDR3nt: TGTGCCAGCTCACCAGTACAGGATTCACCCCTCCACTTT

v_gene: TRBV18
d_gene: .
j_gene: TRBJ1-5
len: 14
abundance: .
CDR3aa: CASSPDSSNQPQHF
CDR3nt: TGTGCCAGCTCACCTGATTCAAGCAATCAGCCCCAGCATTTT

v_gene: TRBV18
d_gene: TRBD1
j_gene: TRBJ2-7
len: 14
abundance: .
CDR3aa: CASSPAGQGYEQYF
CDR3nt: TGTGCCAGCTCACCAGCAGGACAGGGCTACGAGCAGTACTTC

v_gene: TRBV6-5
d_gene: TRBD1
j_gene: TRBJ1-1
len: 15
abundance: .
CDR3aa: CASSKGGQGNTEAFF
CDR3nt: TGTGCCAGCAGTAAGGGGGGACAGGGGAACACTGAAGCTTTCTTT

v_gene: TRBV27
d_gene: .
j_gene: TRBJ1-2
len: 13
abundance: .
CDR3aa: CASSSGVDYGYTF
CDR3nt: TGTGCCAGCAGTTCAGGGGTGGACTATGGCTACACCTTC

v_gene: TRBV6-5
d_gene: TRBD1
j_gene: TRBJ2-1
len: 15
abundance: once
CDR3aa: CASSYVTGGIYEQFF
CDR3nt: TGTGCCAGCAGTTACGTTACAGGGGGTATCTATGAGCAGTTCTTC

v_gene: TRBV11-2
d_gene: TRBD1
j_gene: TRBJ2-7
len: 17
abundance: .
CDR3aa: CASSLGTEYLLYYEQYF
CDR3nt: TGTGCCAGCAGCCTCGGGACAGAGTATCTCCTGTACTACGAGCAGTACTTC

v_gene: TRBV7-2
d_gene: .
j_gene: TRBJ1-2
len: 15
abundance: .
CDR3aa: CASSLAPGSVYGYTF
CDR3nt: TGTGCCAGCAGCTTAGCCCCGGGGAGCGTGTATGGCTACACCTTC

v_gene: TRBV7-3
d_gene: .
j_gene: TRBJ2-1
len: 12
abundance: .
CDR3aa: CASSLNNNEQFF
CDR3nt: TGTGCCAGCAGCTTAAATAACAATGAGCAGTTCTTC

v_gene: TRBV7-6
d_gene: TRBD1
j_gene: TRBJ1-2
len: 16
abundance: .
CDR3aa: CASSLVQGAANYGYTF
CDR3nt: TGTGCCAGCAGCTTAGTGCAGGGGGCGGCTAACTATGGCTACACCTTC

v_gene: TRBV7-2
d_gene: .
j_gene: TRBJ2-1
len: 14
abundance: .
CDR3aa: CASSLGVSVSEQFF
CDR3nt: TGTGCCAGCAGCTTAGGTGTTAGTGTTTCTGAGCAGTTCTTC

v_gene: TRBV19
d_gene: .
j_gene: TRBJ1-5
len: 14
abundance: .
CDR3aa: CATRVGGVNQPQHF
CDR3nt: TGTGCCACCCGGGTGGGGGGTGTCAATCAGCCCCAGCATTTT

v_gene: TRBV19
d_gene: TRBD1
j_gene: TRBJ1-6
len: 15
abundance: .
CDR3aa: CASSRQGSYNSPLHF
CDR3nt: TGTGCCAGTAGCCGACAGGGCTCCTATAATTCACCCCTCCACTTT

v_gene: TRBV7-2
d_gene: .
j_gene: TRBJ2-7
len: 13
abundance: .
CDR3aa: CASSFGLAYEQYF
CDR3nt: TGTGCCAGCAGCTTTGGGCTAGCCTACGAGCAGTACTTC

v_gene: TRBV28
d_gene: TRBD2
j_gene: TRBJ2-5
len: 14
abundance: .
CDR3aa: CASTPSGVKETQYF
CDR3nt: TGTGCCAGCACCCCCAGCGGGGTTAAAGAGACCCAGTACTTC

v_gene: TRBV7-2
d_gene: .
j_gene: TRBJ1-1
len: 13
abundance: .
CDR3aa: CASSFNRDTEAFF
CDR3nt: TGTGCCAGCAGTTTTAATCGCGACACTGAAGCTTTCTTT

v_gene: TRBV11-1
d_gene: .
j_gene: TRBJ2-1
len: 13
abundance: once
CDR3aa: CASSSRQDNEQFF
CDR3nt: TGTGCCAGCAGCTCCCGACAGGACAATGAGCAGTTCTTC

v_gene: TRBV7-3
d_gene: .
j_gene: TRBJ2-5
len: 16
abundance: .
CDR3aa: CASSLMGVGGGETQYF
CDR3nt: TGTGCCAGCAGCCTTATGGGGGTAGGGGGTGGAGAGACCCAGTACTTC

v_gene: TRBV5-1
d_gene: .
j_gene: TRBJ1-2
len: 14
abundance: .
CDR3aa: CASSPDSTNYGYTF
CDR3nt: TGCGCCAGCAGCCCGGACAGCACGAACTATGGCTACACCTTC

v_gene: TRBV2
d_gene: .
j_gene: TRBJ2-4
len: 14
abundance: .
CDR3aa: CASSDGLAKNIQYF
CDR3nt: TGTGCCAGCAGTGACGGGTTAGCCAAAAACATTCAGTACTTC

v_gene: TRBV6-6
d_gene: .
j_gene: TRBJ1-5
len: 14
abundance: few
CDR3aa: CASSFLPGNQPQHF
CDR3nt: TGTGCCAGCAGTTTCCTCCCGGGGAATCAGCCCCAGCATTTT

v_gene: TRBV7-2
d_gene: .
j_gene: TRBJ1-1
len: 15
abundance: .
CDR3aa: CASSLAHLGNTEAFF
CDR3nt: TGTGCCAGCAGCTTAGCGCATCTCGGGAACACTGAAGCTTTCTTT

v_gene: TRBV19
d_gene: TRBD1
j_gene: TRBJ2-7
len: 16
abundance: .
CDR3aa: CASSVSGTANSYEQYF
CDR3nt: TGTGCCAGTAGTGTTTCCGGGACAGCCAACTCCTACGAGCAGTACTTC

v_gene: TRBV7-3
d_gene: TRBD1
j_gene: TRBJ1-1
len: 14
abundance: once
CDR3aa: CASSDRAANTEAFF
CDR3nt: TGTGCCAGCAGCGACAGGGCCGCGAACACTGAAGCTTTCTTT

v_gene: TRBV19
d_gene: TRBD1
j_gene: TRBJ1-2
len: 16
abundance: .
CDR3aa: CASSQRGTARFYGYTF
CDR3nt: TGTGCCAGTAGCCAACGCGGGACAGCGCGCTTCTATGGCTACACCTTC

v_gene: TRBV27
d_gene: .
j_gene: TRBJ1-2
len: 13
abundance: .
CDR3aa: CASSLSGGLGYTF
CDR3nt: TGTGCCAGCAGTTTATCGGGGGGTTTGGGCTACACCTTC

v_gene: TRBV6-5
d_gene: .
j_gene: TRBJ1-5
len: 14
abundance: .
CDR3aa: CASSYSRNNQPQHF
CDR3nt: TGTGCCAGCAGTTACTCCCGGAACAATCAGCCCCAGCATTTT

v_gene: TRBV5-1
d_gene: .
j_gene: TRBJ1-5
len: 12
abundance: .
CDR3aa: CASSFPNQPQHF
CDR3nt: TGCGCCAGCAGCTTTCCCAATCAGCCCCAGCATTTT

v_gene: TRBV6-5
d_gene: .
j_gene: TRBJ2-7
len: 11
abundance: once
CDR3aa: CASSSAYEQYF
CDR3nt: TGTGCCAGCAGTTCCGCCTACGAGCAGTACTTC

v_gene: TRBV18
d_gene: .
j_gene: TRBJ2-5
len: 17
abundance: .
CDR3aa: CASSSYGTGTGSETQYF
CDR3nt: TGTGCCAGCTCATCTTACGGAACCGGAACAGGGTCAGAGACCCAGTACTTC

v_gene: TRBV19
d_gene: .
j_gene: TRBJ1-4
len: 15
abundance: .
CDR3aa: CASSILGAGNEKLFF
CDR3nt: TGTGCCAGTAGTATCCTAGGGGCAGGTAATGAAAAACTGTTTTTT

v_gene: TRBV12-5
d_gene: .
j_gene: TRBJ1-6
len: 16
abundance: .
CDR3aa: CASGLVLDRRNSPLHF
CDR3nt: TGTGCTAGTGGTTTGGTTCTGGACAGACGTAATTCACCCCTCCACTTT

v_gene: TRBV7-2
d_gene: TRBD1
j_gene: TRBJ2-7
len: 15
abundance: .
CDR3aa: CASSPVGQGFYEQYF
CDR3nt: TGTGCCAGCTCCCCGGTTGGACAGGGATTCTACGAGCAGTACTTC

v_gene: TRBV29-1
d_gene: .
j_gene: TRBJ1-3
len: 11
abundance: .
CDR3aa: CSGAHGNTIYF
CDR3nt: TGCAGCGGAGCCCACGGAAACACCATATATTTT